This T cell receptor beta chain was captured in a study of T cell responses to AZD1222 COVID-19 vaccine. Study findings and constraints: The reported proportion of spike-specific TCRs targeting unmutated variant regions was nearly half. Elevations in Spike-specific TCR breadth and depth followed administration of two AZD1222 doses.

The data were produced by immunoSEQ multiplex PCR, yet TCRdb's version contains in-frame clones alone and is incomplete. The repertoire holds some 140,000 clones, more than 75% seen once, with roughly 3.9% in the top ten. In the case of this clone: Its antigen is not known.

This sequence originates from an adult in good health. The specimen comprised peripheral blood, sampled on day 0 of AZD1222 vaccination.

The CDR3 reads CASSSPGQGSEKLFF. CDR3 nucleotides: TGTGCCAGTAGTTCTCCGGGACAGGGCAGCGAAAAACTGTTTTTT. The chain joins TRBV19 to TRBJ1-4, with 9 bases aligning to TRBD1. V gave up 5 bases and J gave up 8 bases; unmatched junction bases: 9. Germline V gene data show CDR1 as LNHDA and CDR2 as SQIVND (reference sequence). The CDR3 is 15 residues long.